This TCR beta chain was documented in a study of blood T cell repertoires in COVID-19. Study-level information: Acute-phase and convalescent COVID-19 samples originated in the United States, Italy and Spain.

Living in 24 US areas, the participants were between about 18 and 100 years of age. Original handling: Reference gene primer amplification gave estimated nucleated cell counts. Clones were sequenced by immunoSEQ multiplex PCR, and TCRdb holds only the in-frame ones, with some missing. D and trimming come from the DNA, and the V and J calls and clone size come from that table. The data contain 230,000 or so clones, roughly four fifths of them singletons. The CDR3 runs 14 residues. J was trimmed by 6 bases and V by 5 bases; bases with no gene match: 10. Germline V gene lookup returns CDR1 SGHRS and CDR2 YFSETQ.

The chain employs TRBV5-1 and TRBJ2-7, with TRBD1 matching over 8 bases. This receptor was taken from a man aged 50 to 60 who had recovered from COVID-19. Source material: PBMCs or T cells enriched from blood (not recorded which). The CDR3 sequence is CASSRDRSPGEQYF. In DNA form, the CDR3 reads TGCGCCAGCAGTCGGGACAGGTCCCCGGGCGAGCAGTACTTC.